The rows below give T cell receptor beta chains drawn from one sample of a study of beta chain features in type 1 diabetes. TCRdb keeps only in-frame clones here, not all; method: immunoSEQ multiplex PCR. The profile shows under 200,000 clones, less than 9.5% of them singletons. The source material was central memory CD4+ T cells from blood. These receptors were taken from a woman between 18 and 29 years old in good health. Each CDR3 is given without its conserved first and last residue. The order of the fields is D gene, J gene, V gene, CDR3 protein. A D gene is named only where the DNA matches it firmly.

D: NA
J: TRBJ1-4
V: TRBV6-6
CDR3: ASSSMTDSNEKLF

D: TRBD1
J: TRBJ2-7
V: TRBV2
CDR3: ASAGIQGAARREQY

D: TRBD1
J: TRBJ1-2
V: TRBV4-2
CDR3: ASSQDADRREGYGYT

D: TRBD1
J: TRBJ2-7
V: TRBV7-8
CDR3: ASSLAGTGDYEQY

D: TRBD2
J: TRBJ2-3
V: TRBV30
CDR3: AWELAGNTDTQY

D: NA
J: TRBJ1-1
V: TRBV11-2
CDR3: ASSLSRGNTEAF

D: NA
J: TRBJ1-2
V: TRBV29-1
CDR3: SVGQGPGGYT

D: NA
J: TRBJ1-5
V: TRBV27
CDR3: ASRRVQPQH

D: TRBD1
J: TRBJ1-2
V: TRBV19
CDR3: ASSLPETGHGYT

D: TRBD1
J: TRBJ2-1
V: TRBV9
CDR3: ASSVRGTGGGEQF

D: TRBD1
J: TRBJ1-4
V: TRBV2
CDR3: ARRDRSGDEKLF

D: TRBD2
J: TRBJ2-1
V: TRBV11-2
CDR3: ASSLRLAGIYNEQF

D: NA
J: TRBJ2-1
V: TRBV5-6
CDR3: ASSLDRAMKF

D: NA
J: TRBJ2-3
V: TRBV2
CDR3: ASSAGVGTDTQY

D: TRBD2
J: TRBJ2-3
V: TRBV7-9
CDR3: ASSRSGRRDTQY